Each of the 25 T cell receptor beta chains below was sequenced from the same sample in a study of T-cell reconstitution after alpha-beta-depleted transplantation in children. Researchers prepared the TCRbeta library using unique molecular identifiers, the study reports. Each CDR3 protein gets one entry after TCRdb re-called the PCR reads with MiXCR. The sample consists of around 600,000 distinct CDR3 sequences, roughly 23% of them appearing once. The sample in question was PBMCs, mostly from graft donor cells, obtained 360 days after TCRalphabeta/CD19-depleted stem cell transplant. The receptors derive from a boy under two years old who had a stem cell transplant for acute myeloid leukemia, so the T cells may come from the graft donor.

This clonotype was counted between two and nine times. This sequence joins TRBV7-2 and TRBJ2-5; TRBD1 is a possible D gene (7 bases). Trimming left V 3 bases short and J 1 base short, with 12 bases between. Germline CDR1 reads SGHTA; CDR2 reads FQGNSA. The CDR3 contains 15 residues. The chain's CDR3 is CASSLGGDSQETQYF. The CDR3 bases are TGTGCCAGCAGCTTGGGCGGGGACAGCCAAGAGACCCAGTACTTC.

This chain uses TRBV5-1 with TRBJ1-2; TRBD1 matches at 7 bases. The J segment lost 8 bases and the V segment lost 4 bases, leaving 11 bases of the junction unmatched. The CDR3 length is 14 residues. The germline gives CDR1 SGHRS, CDR2 YFSETQ. CDR3: CASSPGETGSGYTF. DNA of the CDR3: TGCGCCAGCAGCCCCGGCGAGACAGGGAGCGGCTACACCTTC.

This clonotype was observed a handful of times. This chain joins TRBV20-1 and TRBJ2-7; either TRBD1 or TRBD2 may fit D (5 bases each). V was pared by 6 bases and J by 8 bases, with 17 bases between. This CDR3 is built from 12 residues. Germline CDR1 DFQATT, CDR2 SNEGSKA (reference sequence). The CDR3 loop is CSAPSGTGKQYF. CDR3 nucleotide sequence: TGCAGTGCGCCTTCCGGGACGGGGAAGCAGTACTTC.

In its sample, this clonotype was seen a few times. CDR3 bases: TGTGCCAGCACCTACACGGGGGGGACATCCTACAATGAGCAGTTCTTC. Encoded protein: CASTYTGGTSYNEQFF. V gene TRBV28 combines with J gene TRBJ2-1, with 8 positions matching TRBD2. This CDR3 has 16 amino acids. The germline gives CDR1 MDHEN, CDR2 SYDVKM. The V gene end was trimmed by 7 bases and the J gene end by 1 base; junction bases not matched to a gene: 9.

This clonotype has a count of ten or more. The chain uses TRBV29-1 and TRBJ2-1; no clear D gene. Per the germline V gene, CDR1 is SQVTM and CDR2 is ANQGSEA. The V end lost 0 bases, the J end lost 5 bases, and 8 bases lay between the germline ends. CDR3 length: 13 amino acids. The CDR3 nucleotides are TGCAGCGTTGAAGACAGTACCAACAATGAGCAGTTCTTC. Its protein product is CSVEDSTNNEQFF.

This chain uses TRBV15 with TRBJ1-1; weak D call: TRBD1 (5 bases). The CDR3 length is 16 residues. V lost 4 bases to trimming and J lost 0 bases, with 15 bases between them. Germline V gene lookup returns CDR1 LNHNV and CDR2 YYDKDF (reference sequence). CDR3 protein: CATSTVGGVLNTEAFF. CDR3 nucleotide sequence: TGTGCCACCAGCACCGTGGGGGGGGTGCTGAACACTGAAGCTTTCTTT.

This clonotype occurred a few times. The chain is built from TRBV20-1 and TRBJ2-7, with D possibly matching TRBD2 (6 bases). The CDR3 extends over 15 amino acids. Germline V CDR1 and CDR2: DFQATT, SNEGSKA (reference sequence). Trimming removed 2 bases at V and 3 bases at J, with 17 bases between. The CDR3 loop is CSARPPGGDDYEQYF. The CDR3 DNA sequence: TGCAGTGCTAGACCCCCGGGCGGGGATGACTACGAGCAGTACTTC.

The gene calls are TRBV7-2 and TRBJ1-4; the D gene is possibly TRBD1 (6 bases). V lost 5 bases and J 5 bases, leaving 15 bases between the germline ends. This CDR3 has 15 amino acids. Germline V lookup: CDR1 SGHTA, CDR2 FQGNSA. CDR3 sequence: CASSPGALNNEKLFF. The DNA for the CDR3 is TGTGCCAGCAGCCCAGGGGCTCTCAACAATGAAAAACTGTTTTTT.

V and J are TRBV6-5 and TRBJ1-2; perhaps TRBD1 as D (5 bases). The CDR3 has 15 amino acids. Per the germline V gene, CDR1 is MNHEY and CDR2 is SVGAGI. V lost 2 bases and J 4 bases, leaving 14 bases between the germline ends. CDR3 sequence reads: CASSYVQGSGYGYTF. For the CDR3, the DNA is TGTGCCAGCAGTTACGTTCAGGGTAGCGGCTATGGCTACACCTTC.

The rearrangement uses TRBV20-1 and TRBJ2-7; tentative D call: TRBD2 (5 bases). V gave up 3 bases and J gave up 3 bases, with 12 bases separating them. From germline, CDR1 is DFQATT and CDR2 SNEGSKA (reference sequence). The CDR3 consists of 13 residues. CDR3 nucleotides: TGCAGTGCTAGGGTACCTGGAGGCTACGAGCAGTACTTC. Translated, it gives CSARVPGGYEQYF.

The rearrangement joins TRBV6-5 to TRBJ1-4; tentative D call: TRBD1 (6 bases). V was pared by 4 bases and J by 4 bases, with 13 bases between. This CDR3 region has 15 residues. CDR1 MNHEY and CDR2 SVGAGI come from the germline V gene. The CDR3: CASSSLGGFNEKLFF. Here the CDR3 DNA reads TGTGCCAGCAGTTCCCTAGGGGGGTTTAATGAAAAACTGTTTTTT.

This clonotype was counted ten times or more. V usage is TRBV12-3 or TRBV12-4 and J usage is TRBJ2-6; D is uncertain. V shed 2 bases and J shed 0 bases, with 5 bases lying between them. The CDR3 has 15 amino acids. For the CDR3, the DNA is TGTGCCAGCAGTTTAAGCTTCTCTGGGGCCAACGTCCTGACTTTC. This translates into CASSLSFSGANVLTF.

This clonotype was seen many times. V and J are TRBV5-1 and TRBJ2-7; D is unresolved. The germline V gene encodes CDR1 SGHRS and CDR2 YFSETQ. The V end was cut by 1 base, the J end by 1 base, with 9 bases between. This CDR3 is 14 amino acids long. In DNA form, the CDR3 reads TGCGCCAGCAGCTTGTTCGGGTTTTCCTACGAGCAGTACTTC. This gives the protein CASSLFGFSYEQYF.

There are a few counts of this clonotype. The V call is TRBV6-5, the J call TRBJ1-2; D not certain. Trimming took off 6 bases at V and 2 bases at J, with 7 bases between the two ends. The V gene's germline CDR1 is MNHEY and CDR2 SVGAGI. This CDR3 has 12 residues. The CDR3: CASRRPNYGYTF. The CDR3 bases are TGTGCCAGCAGGCGACCAAACTATGGCTACACCTTC.

The genes are TRBV20-1 and TRBJ1-1; 8 bases match TRBD1. Germline CDR1 and CDR2: DFQATT and SNEGSKA (reference sequence). This CDR3 region has 14 residues. After removal of 4 bases from V and 1 base from J, the junction contained 5 bases not matched to a gene. The CDR3 here is CSAKDRGTNTEAFF. DNA of the CDR3: TGCAGTGCTAAAGACAGGGGTACGAACACTGAAGCTTTCTTT.

The chain links TRBV11-2 to TRBJ2-7, with 11 positions matching TRBD1. J lost 3 bases, V lost 5 bases, and 6 bases had no gene match. The CDR3 spans 15 residues. Germline V gene lookup returns CDR1 SGHAT and CDR2 FQNNGV. Here the CDR3 reads CASSPEGTGGYEQYF. CDR3 sequence (DNA): TGTGCCAGCAGCCCGGAGGGGACAGGGGGCTACGAGCAGTACTTC.

This clonotype was seen many times. The rearrangement joins TRBV7-8 to TRBJ2-5; 12 bases fit TRBD2. The V and J ends lost 5 bases and 5 bases, in that order; junction bases with no gene match: 6. Germline CDR1 and CDR2: SGHVS and FQNEAQ. The CDR3 covers 15 residues. The CDR3 region is CASSPRLAGEETQYF. Written as DNA, the CDR3 is TGTGCCAGCAGCCCCAGACTAGCGGGGGAGGAGACCCAGTACTTC.

This clonotype was recorded once. This chain uses TRBV25-1 with TRBJ1-1; perhaps TRBD1 as D (6 bases). This CDR3 has 14 residues. The V end was cut by 6 bases, the J end by 5 bases, with 16 bases between. Germline CDR1 MGHDK, CDR2 SYGVNS. The CDR3 region is CASRAQGGKTEAFF. Written as DNA, the CDR3 is TGTGCCAGCAGGGCACAGGGAGGGAAGACTGAAGCTTTCTTT.

This clonotype was counted many times. V usage is TRBV5-6 and J usage is TRBJ2-7; D is ambiguous. Germline V gene sequence: CDR1 SGHDT, CDR2 YYEEEE. CDR3 length equals 15 residues. V was clipped by 1 base and J by 1 base, with 12 bases between them. CDR3 region: CASSLTVGMSYEQYF. The CDR3 DNA is TGTGCCAGCAGCTTGACGGTGGGGATGTCCTACGAGCAGTACTTC.

At least ten counts were recorded for this clonotype. This chain links TRBV3-1 with TRBJ1-1; D is unresolved. The CDR3 loop spans 14 amino acids. Between the trimmed V and J ends, which lost 2 bases and 4 bases, there was a span of 11 bases. Germline CDR1 LGHDT, CDR2 YNNKEL (reference sequence). CDR3 sequence (DNA): TGTGCCAGCAGCCAAAGTCCCACAGCCACTGAAGCTTTCTTT. Protein: CASSQSPTATEAFF.

At least ten counts were recorded for this clonotype. The chain carries TRBV29-1 and TRBJ2-3, with D tentatively TRBD1 or TRBD2 (5 bases each). CDR1 and CDR2 (germline): SQVTM, ANQGSEA. The CDR3 runs to 16 residues. V shed 6 bases and J shed 0 bases, with 19 bases lying between them. Here the CDR3 reads CSVGIGWQGSTDTQYF. The CDR3 nucleotides read TGCAGCGTCGGGATAGGGTGGCAGGGAAGCACAGATACGCAGTATTTT.

The V call is TRBV20-1, the J call TRBJ2-1, with 9 nucleotides matching TRBD1. The CDR3 is 15 residues long. Germline CDR1 reads DFQATT; CDR2 reads SNEGSKA (reference sequence). V shed 6 bases and J 5 bases; nucleotides not matched to a gene: 11. The CDR3 nucleotides are TGCAGTGCCCGCGCCCTGGGACAGGGTGACAATGAGCAGTTCTTC. Encoded protein: CSARALGQGDNEQFF.

This clonotype was picked up many times. This chain links TRBV5-8 with TRBJ2-6; D remains unclear. V dropped 1 base and J dropped 2 bases, with 7 bases sitting between them. The CDR3 totals 15 residues. Germline CDR1 SGHTS, CDR2 YDEGEE. CDR3 nucleotides: TGTGCCAGCAGCTTGTGGGTAACTGGGGCCAACGTCCTGACTTTC. It is translated as CASSLWVTGANVLTF.

The table lists this clonotype with many counts. This rearrangement joins TRBV7-9 to TRBJ2-2; 10 bases align to TRBD1. CDR3 length: 16 amino acids. The J segment lost 3 bases and the V segment lost 8 bases, leaving 9 bases of the junction unmatched. CDR1 SEHNR and CDR2 FQNEAQ come from the germline V gene (reference sequence). Here the CDR3 reads CASSGTGDFYTGELFF. In DNA, the CDR3 is TGTGCCAGCTCCGGGACAGGGGACTTTTACACCGGGGAGCTGTTTTTT.

This clonotype was counted at least ten times. The J gene is TRBJ2-7, the V gene TRBV20-1, with 11 positions matching TRBD1. The CDR3 has 14 amino acids. Trimming took 3 bases from V and 4 from J; bases not matched to a gene: 5. Per the germline V gene, CDR1 is DFQATT and CDR2 is SNEGSKA (reference sequence). The CDR3: CSASPGQGGYEQYF. In DNA, the CDR3 is TGCAGTGCTAGCCCGGGACAGGGGGGGTACGAGCAGTACTTC.